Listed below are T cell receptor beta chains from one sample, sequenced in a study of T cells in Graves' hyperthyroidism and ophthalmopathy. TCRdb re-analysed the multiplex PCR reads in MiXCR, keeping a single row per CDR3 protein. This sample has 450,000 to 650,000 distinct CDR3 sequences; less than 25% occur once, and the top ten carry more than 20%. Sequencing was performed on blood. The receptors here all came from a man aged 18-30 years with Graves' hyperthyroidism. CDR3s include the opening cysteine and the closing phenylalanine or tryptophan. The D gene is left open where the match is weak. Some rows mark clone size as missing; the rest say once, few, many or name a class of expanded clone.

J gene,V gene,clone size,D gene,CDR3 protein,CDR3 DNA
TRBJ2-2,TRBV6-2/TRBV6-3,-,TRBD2,CASTQPGLEAGELFF,TGTGCCAGCACTCAACCGGGACTAGAGGCCGGGGAGCTGTTTTTT
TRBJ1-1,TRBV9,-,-,CASSVVTSSEAFF,TGTGCCAGCAGCGTAGTAACGTCCTCTGAAGCTTTCTTT
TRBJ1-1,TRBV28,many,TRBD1,CASSPPGQGMRAEAFF,TGTGCCAGCAGTCCTCCGGGACAGGGGATGAGGGCTGAAGCTTTCTTT
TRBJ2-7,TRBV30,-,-,CAWSVIPGLISYEQYF,TGTGCCTGGAGTGTAATCCCCGGACTGATTTCCTACGAGCAGTACTTC
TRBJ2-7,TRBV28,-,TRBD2,CASSLQREIGEQYF,TGTGCCAGCAGTTTGCAGCGGGAGATAGGGGAGCAGTACTTC
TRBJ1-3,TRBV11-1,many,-,CASSLSTGGAGNTIYF,TGTGCCAGCAGCTTATCTACCGGGGGAGCTGGAAACACCATATATTTT
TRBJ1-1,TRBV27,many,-,CASSLMGGRGREAFF,TGTGCCAGCAGTCTCATGGGGGGGCGAGGAAGGGAGGCTTTCTTT
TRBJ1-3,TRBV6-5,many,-,CASSYGGHPSNTIYF,TGTGCCAGCAGTTACGGCGGGCACCCCTCGAACACCATATATTTT
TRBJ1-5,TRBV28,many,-,CASMRGGPFSNQPQHF,TGTGCCAGTATGAGAGGGGGGCCGTTTAGCAATCAGCCCCAGCATTTT
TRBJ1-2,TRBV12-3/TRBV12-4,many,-,CASSLQGLDYGYTF,TGTGCCAGCAGTTTACAGGGCCTAGACTATGGCTACACCTTC
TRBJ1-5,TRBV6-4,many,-,CASSDPHRGSNQPQHF,TGTGCCAGCAGTGACCCCCATCGGGGAAGCAATCAGCCCCAGCATTTT
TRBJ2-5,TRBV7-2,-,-,CASSLLDSPETQYF,TGTGCCAGCAGCCTTCTCGACTCCCCGGAGACCCAGTACTTC
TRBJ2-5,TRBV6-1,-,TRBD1,CASCLGGETQYF,TGTGCCTCCTGCCTAGGGGGCGAGACCCAGTACTTC
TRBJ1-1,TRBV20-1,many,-,CSATFAPRPNTEAFF,TGCAGTGCTACCTTCGCCCCCCGGCCGAACACTGAAGCTTTCTTT
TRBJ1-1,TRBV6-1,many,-,CASSELRTEAFF,TGTGCCAGCAGTGAACTTAGGACTGAAGCTTTCTTT
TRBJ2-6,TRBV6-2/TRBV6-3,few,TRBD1,CASSYVLRDRSDSGANVLTF,TGTGCCAGCAGTTACGTACTCCGGGACAGATCCGACTCTGGGGCCAACGTCCTGACTTTC
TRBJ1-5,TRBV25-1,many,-,CASSSPRVSNQPQHF,TGTGCCAGCAGTTCCCCCAGGGTGAGCAATCAGCCCCAGCATTTT
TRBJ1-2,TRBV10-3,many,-,CAISGSTGRQNYGYTF,TGTGCCATCAGTGGTTCCACAGGGAGGCAAAACTATGGCTACACCTTC
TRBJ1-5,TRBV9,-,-,CASIRAGTTRLSNQPQHF,TGTGCCAGCATCCGAGCTGGAACCACTCGCCTTAGCAATCAGCCCCAGCATTTT
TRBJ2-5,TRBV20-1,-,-,CSARSSREQETQYF,TGCAGTGCTAGATCGTCGAGGGAACAAGAGACCCAGTACTTC
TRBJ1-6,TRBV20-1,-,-,CSARSTGNSPLHF,TGCAGTGCTAGATCCACTGGGAATTCACCCCTCCACTTT
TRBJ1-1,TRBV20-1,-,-,CSARALGSMKAFF,TGCAGTGCTAGAGCTCTGGGGTCCATGAAGGCTTTCTTT
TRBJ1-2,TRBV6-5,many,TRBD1,CASSLRGDNYGYTF,TGTGCCAGCAGTCTCAGGGGGGACAACTATGGCTACACCTTC